The text below deals with one TCR beta chain. These data come from a study of brain T cells in children with intractable seizures. Clones were read by immunoSEQ multiplex PCR, and TCRdb kept only the in-frame ones, dropping some. Among about 320,000 clones listed, about 93% were seen once. V was clipped by 4 bases and J by 5 bases, with 15 bases between them. The length of the CDR3 is 15 residues. Germline CDR1 reads SGDLS; CDR2 reads YYNGEE. Time point in this sample: blood from clinic visit 5 months post-surgery; TSC patient then seizure free. The chain has TRBV9 and TRBJ1-4; D unresolved. The input for sequencing was peripheral blood, taken about 5 months after surgery. This receptor was obtained from a boy younger than two with tuberous sclerosis and intractable seizures. CDR3 coding DNA: TGTGCCAGCAGCTCCCATGACGATCCCAATGAAAAACTGTTTTTT. As protein: CASSSHDDPNEKLFF.